What follows describes a single T cell receptor beta chain. The V gene lost 0 bases and the J gene lost 1 base, with 13 bases spanning the gap. The CDR3 runs to 17 residues. Germline CDR1 LGHNA, CDR2 YNFKEQ. This specimen belongs to a study of blood T cell repertoires in COVID-19. Looking at the study overall: The United States, Italy and Spain supplied acute and convalescent COVID-19 samples. PBMCs, B-cell-depleted T cells, or T cells were the source of the cDNA or gDNA that made up the material.

As processed by the authors: The authors estimated nucleated cell counts from reference gene primer amplification. Measured with immunoSEQ multiplex PCR; TCRdb has only the in-frame clones, and not every one. That table supplies the V and J calls and clone size; D and trimming were determined from the DNA. This table holds 40,000 to 45,000 clones, 65% to 85% found once. This TCR was sampled from an elderly woman with acute or convalescent COVID-19. Material for sequencing was peripheral blood. The V call is TRBV4-2, the J call TRBJ1-3, with D possibly matching TRBD1 (6 bases). CDR3 protein: CASSQDARGGSGNTIYF. DNA for the CDR3: TGTGCCAGCAGCCAAGATGCCAGGGGAGGGTCTGGAAACACCATATATTTT.